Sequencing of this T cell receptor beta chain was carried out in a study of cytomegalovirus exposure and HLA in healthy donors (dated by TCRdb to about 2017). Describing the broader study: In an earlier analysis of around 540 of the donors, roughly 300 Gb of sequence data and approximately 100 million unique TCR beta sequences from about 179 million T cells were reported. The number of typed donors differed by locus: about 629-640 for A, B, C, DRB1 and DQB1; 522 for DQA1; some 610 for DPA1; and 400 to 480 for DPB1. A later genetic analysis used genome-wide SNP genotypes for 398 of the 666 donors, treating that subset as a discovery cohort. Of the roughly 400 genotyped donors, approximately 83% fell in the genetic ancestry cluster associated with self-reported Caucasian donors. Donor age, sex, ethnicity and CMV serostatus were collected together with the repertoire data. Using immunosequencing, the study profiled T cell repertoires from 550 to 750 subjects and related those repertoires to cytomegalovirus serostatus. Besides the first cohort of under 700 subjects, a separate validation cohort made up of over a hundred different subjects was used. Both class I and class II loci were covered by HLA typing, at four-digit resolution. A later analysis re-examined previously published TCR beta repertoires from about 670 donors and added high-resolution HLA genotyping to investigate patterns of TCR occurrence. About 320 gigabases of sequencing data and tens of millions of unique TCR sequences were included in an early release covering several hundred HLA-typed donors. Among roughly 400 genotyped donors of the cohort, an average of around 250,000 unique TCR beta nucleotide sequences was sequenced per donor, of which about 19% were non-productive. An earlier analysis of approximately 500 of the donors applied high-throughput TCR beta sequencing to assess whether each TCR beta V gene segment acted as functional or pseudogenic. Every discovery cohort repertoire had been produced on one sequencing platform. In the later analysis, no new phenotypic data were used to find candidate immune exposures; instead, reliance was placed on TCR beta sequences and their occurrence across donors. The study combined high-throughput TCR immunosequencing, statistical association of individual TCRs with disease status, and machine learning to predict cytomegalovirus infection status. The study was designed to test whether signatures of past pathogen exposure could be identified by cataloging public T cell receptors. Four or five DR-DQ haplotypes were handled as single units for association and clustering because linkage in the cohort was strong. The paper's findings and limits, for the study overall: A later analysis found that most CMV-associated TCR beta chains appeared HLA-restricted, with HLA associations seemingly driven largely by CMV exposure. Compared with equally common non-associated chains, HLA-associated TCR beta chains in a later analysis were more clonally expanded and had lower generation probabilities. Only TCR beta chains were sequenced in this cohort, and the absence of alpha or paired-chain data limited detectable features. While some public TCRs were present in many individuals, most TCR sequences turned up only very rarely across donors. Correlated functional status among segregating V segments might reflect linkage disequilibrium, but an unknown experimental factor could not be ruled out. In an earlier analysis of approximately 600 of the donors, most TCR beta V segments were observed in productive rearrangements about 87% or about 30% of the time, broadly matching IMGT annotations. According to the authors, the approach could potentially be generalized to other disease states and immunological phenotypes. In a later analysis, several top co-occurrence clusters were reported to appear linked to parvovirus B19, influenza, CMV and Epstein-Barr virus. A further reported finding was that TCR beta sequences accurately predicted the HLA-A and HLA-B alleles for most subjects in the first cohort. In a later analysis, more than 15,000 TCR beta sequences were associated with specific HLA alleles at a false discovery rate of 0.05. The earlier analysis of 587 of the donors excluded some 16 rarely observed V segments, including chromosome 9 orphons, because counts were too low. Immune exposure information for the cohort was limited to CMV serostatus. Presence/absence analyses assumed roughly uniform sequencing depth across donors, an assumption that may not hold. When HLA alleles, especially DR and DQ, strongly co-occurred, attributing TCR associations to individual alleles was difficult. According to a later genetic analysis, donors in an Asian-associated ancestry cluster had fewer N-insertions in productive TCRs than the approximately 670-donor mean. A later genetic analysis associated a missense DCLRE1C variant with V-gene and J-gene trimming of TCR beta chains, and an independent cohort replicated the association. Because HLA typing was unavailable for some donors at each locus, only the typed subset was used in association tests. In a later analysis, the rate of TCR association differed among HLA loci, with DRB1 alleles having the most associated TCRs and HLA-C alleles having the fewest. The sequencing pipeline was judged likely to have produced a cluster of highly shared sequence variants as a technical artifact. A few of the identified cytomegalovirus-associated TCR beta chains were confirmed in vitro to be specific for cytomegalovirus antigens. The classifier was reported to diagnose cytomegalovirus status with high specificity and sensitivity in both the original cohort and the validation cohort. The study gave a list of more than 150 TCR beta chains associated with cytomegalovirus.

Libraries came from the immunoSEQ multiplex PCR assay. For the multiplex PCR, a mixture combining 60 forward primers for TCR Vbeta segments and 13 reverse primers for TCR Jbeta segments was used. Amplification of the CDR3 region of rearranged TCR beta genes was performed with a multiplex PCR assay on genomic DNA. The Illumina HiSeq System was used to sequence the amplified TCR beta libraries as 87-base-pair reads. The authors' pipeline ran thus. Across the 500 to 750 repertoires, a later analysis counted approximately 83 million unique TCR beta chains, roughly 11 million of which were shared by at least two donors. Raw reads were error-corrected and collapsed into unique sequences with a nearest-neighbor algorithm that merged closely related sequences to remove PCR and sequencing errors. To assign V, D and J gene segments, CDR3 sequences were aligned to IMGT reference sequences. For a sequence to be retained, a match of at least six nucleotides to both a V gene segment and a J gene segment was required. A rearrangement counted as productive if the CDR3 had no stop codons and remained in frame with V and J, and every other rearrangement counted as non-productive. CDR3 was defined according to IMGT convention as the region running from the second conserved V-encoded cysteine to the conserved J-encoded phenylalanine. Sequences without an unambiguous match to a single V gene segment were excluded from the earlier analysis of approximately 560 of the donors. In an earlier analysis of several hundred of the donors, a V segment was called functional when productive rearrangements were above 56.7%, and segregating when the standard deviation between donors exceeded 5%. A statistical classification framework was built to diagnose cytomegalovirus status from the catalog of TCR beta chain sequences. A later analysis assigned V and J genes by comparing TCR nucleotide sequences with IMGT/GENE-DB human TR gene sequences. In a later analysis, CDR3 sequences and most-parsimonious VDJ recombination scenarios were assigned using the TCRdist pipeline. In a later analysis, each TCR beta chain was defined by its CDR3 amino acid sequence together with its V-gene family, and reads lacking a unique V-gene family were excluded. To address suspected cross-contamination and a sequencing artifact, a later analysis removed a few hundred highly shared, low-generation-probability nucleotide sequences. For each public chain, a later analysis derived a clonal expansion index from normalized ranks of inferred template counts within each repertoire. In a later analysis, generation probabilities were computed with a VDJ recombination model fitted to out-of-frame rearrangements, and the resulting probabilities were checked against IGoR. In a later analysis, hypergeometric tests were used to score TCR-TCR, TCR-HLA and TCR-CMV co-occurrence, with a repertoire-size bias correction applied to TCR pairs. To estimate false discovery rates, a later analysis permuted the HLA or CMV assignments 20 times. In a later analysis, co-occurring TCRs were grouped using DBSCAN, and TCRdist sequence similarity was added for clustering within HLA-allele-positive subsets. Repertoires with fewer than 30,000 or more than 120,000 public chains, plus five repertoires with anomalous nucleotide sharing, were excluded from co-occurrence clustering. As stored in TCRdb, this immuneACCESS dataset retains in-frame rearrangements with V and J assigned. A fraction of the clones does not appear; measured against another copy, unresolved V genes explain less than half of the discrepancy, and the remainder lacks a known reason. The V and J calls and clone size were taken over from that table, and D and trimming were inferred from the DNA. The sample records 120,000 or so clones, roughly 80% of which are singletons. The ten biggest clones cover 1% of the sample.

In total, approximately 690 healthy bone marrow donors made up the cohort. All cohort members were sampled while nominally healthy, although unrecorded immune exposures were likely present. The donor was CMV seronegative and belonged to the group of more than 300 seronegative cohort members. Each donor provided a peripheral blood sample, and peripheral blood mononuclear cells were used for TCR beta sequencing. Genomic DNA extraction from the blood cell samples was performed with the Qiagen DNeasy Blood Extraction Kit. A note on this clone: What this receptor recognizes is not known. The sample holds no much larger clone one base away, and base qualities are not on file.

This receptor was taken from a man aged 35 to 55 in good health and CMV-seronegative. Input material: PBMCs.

DNA sequence: TGTGCCAGCAGCTCACACAGACAGGCTAACTATGGCTACACCTTC. This is translated as CASSSHRQANYGYTF. The sequence joins TRBV11-2 to TRBJ1-2; the D segment could be TRBD1, given 6 matching bases. Sequences SGHAT (CDR1) and FQNNGV (CDR2) are obtained from the germline V gene. From the cysteine up to the phenylalanine, the CDR3 has a length of 15 residues. CDR3 DNA is the only sequence kept; it has 45 bases, read in frame from the first base. Relative to germline, V is 4 bases shorter and J is 0 bases shorter, with 12 bases between their ends.